The 24 T cell receptor beta chains below all came from one sample that was sequenced in a study of blood T cell repertoires in COVID-19. TCRdb's table, derived via immunoSEQ multiplex PCR, lists solely in-frame clones and lacks some. The sample has about 230,000 clones; roughly 85% are singletons. The sample was peripheral blood. The receptors here all came from a man in his forties with acute or convalescent COVID-19.

CDR3 bases: TGTGCCAGTAGTATCCCTAGGGACAGGGGGCGGGTTGGTGAAGCTTTCTTT. It encodes CASSIPRDRGRVGEAFF. The chain recombines TRBV19 with TRBJ1-1, with 12 bases aligning to TRBD1. The CDR3 runs to 17 residues. Germline V gene sequence: CDR1 LNHDA, CDR2 SQIVND (reference sequence). V lost 3 bases, J lost 7 bases, and 12 bases stayed unmatched.

This chain links TRBV11-1 with TRBJ2-5, with TRBD1 matching over 11 bases. The V gene end was trimmed by 5 bases and the J gene end by 4 bases; junction bases not matched to a gene: 6. The CDR3 loop spans 15 amino acids. Germline V lookup: CDR1 SGHAT, CDR2 FQDESV (reference sequence). The CDR3 bases are TGTGCCAGCAGCCCGTGGACAGGGGGCGCAGAGACCCAGTACTTC. Translating gives CASSPWTGGAETQYF. Drawing the rest from reference TRBV11-1 and TRBJ2-5, the complete variable domain is EAEVAQSPRYKITEKSQAVAFWCDPISGHATLYWYRQILGQGPELLVQFQDESVVDDSQLPKDRFSAERLKGVDSTLKIQPAELGDSAMYLCASSPWTGGAETQYFGPGTRLLVL.

The rearrangement uses TRBV6-1 and TRBJ1-1; possibly TRBD1 for D (5 bases). The germline V and J ends were trimmed by 3 bases and 1 base, with 15 bases remaining between them. The CDR3 sequence is 16 residues long. Germline V gene lookup returns CDR1 MNHNS and CDR2 SASEGT. The CDR3 nucleotides are TGTGCCAGCAGTGATAAGGGGCAAAGGACGAACACTGAAGCTTTCTTT. As protein: CASSDKGQRTNTEAFF.

The chain combines TRBV18 with TRBJ1-1; maybe TRBD1 (6 bases). Trimming shortened V by 3 bases and J by 0 bases, and 8 bases separated the two germline ends. Looked up from germline, CDR1 is KGHSH and CDR2 is LQKENI. This CDR3 has 14 residues. The CDR3: CASSPQGLNTEAFF. In DNA, the CDR3 is TGTGCCAGCTCACCTCAGGGGTTGAACACTGAAGCTTTCTTT.

Note on this clone: Other DNA sequences in the sample encode the same CDR3. This sequence joins TRBV10-1 and TRBJ1-1; D may be TRBD1 (5 bases). Germline V CDR1 and CDR2: WNHNN, SYGVQD (reference sequence). The CDR3 is 13 residues long. Trimming took 8 bases from V and 0 from J, leaving 10 bases between them. CDR3 amino acids: CASRDSMNTEAFF. The DNA of the CDR3 is TGCGCCAGCCGGGACTCAATGAACACTGAAGCTTTCTTT.

The chain joins TRBV24-1 to TRBJ2-1; 9 positions agree with TRBD1. The CDR3 is 15 amino acids. V was clipped by 6 bases and J by 6 bases; unmatched bases: 8. Germline V gene sequence: CDR1 KGHDR, CDR2 SFDVKD. CDR3 residues: CATSKGQGTTNEQFF. CDR3 nucleotide sequence: TGTGCCACCAGTAAGGGACAGGGAACCACCAATGAGCAGTTCTTC.

As DNA, the CDR3 is TGTGCCAGCAGGAAGGGAGAAGGCACCGGGGAGCTGTTTTTT. It yields the protein CASRKGEGTGELFF. The chain is built from TRBV7-3 and TRBJ2-2; weak D call: TRBD2 (5 bases). Germline loops: CDR1 SGHTA, CDR2 FQGTGA. With 6 bases removed from V and 4 bases from J, the gap between germline ends came to 12 bases. The CDR3 extends over 14 amino acids.

The rearrangement joins TRBV6-4 to TRBJ2-7; 9 positions match TRBD1. CDR1 MRHNA and CDR2 SNTAGT come from the germline V gene. With V trimmed by 5 bases and J by 2 bases, 10 bases remained unmatched. This CDR3 contains 16 residues. CDR3 bases: TGTGCCAGCAGTTTCTGCGGACAGGGGCAGACCTACGAGCAGTACTTC. It encodes CASSFCGQGQTYEQYF.

The chain recombines TRBV4-1 with TRBJ2-2; D might be TRBD1 (6 bases). This CDR3 has 15 amino acids. Germline CDR1 MGHRA, CDR2 YSYEKL. Trimming took 3 bases from V and 6 from J, leaving 14 bases between them. This CDR3 reads CASSQTVQGPGELFF. The DNA for the CDR3 is TGCGCCAGCAGCCAGACAGTACAGGGCCCCGGGGAGCTGTTTTTT.

This clone occurred a few times. This chain connects TRBV3-1 (or the pseudogene TRBV3-2) to TRBJ1-2, with 9 bases identical to TRBD1. The germline V gene encodes CDR1 LGHDT and CDR2 YNNKEL (reference sequence). V dropped 4 bases and J dropped 7; count of bases not matched to a gene: 4. The CDR3 is made up of 13 amino acids. CDR3 bases: TGTGCCAGCAGCCGGGGACAGGGTGCTGGCTACACCTTC. Translated: CASSRGQGAGYTF.

V is TRBV2 and J is TRBJ2-3, with TRBD2 matching over 7 bases. J gave up 3 bases and V 8 bases, and 8 bases lay outside the gene matches. The CDR3 runs 14 residues. Per germline, CDR1 SNHLY and CDR2 FYNNEI. CDR3 nucleotide sequence: TGTGCCAGCCGACTAGCTAGAGTTACAGATACGCAGTATTTT. Amino acids: CASRLARVTDTQYF.

The V and J genes are TRBV30 and TRBJ1-3, with D hard to call. This CDR3 is 15 amino acids long. V gave up 0 bases and J gave up 0 bases, with 9 bases separating them. Germline V gene lookup returns CDR1 GTSNPN and CDR2 SVGIG (reference sequence). The CDR3 bases are TGTGCCTGGAGTGTAAGAAGAGCCTCTGGAAACACCATATATTTT. It specifies CAWSVRRASGNTIYF. The entire variable domain, with the rest obtained from reference TRBV30 and TRBJ1-3, is as follows: SQTIHQWPATLVQPVGSPLSLECTVEGTSNPNLYWYRQAAGRGLQLLFYSVGIGQISSEVPQNLSASRPQDRQFILSSKKLLLSDSGFYLCAWSVRRASGNTIYFGEGSWLTVV.

Only a few counts were recorded for this clone. The chain employs TRBV6-4 and TRBJ1-1; 7 bases line up with TRBD1. Looked up from germline, CDR1 is MRHNA and CDR2 is SNTAGT. The CDR3 length is 13 residues. V dropped 6 bases and J dropped 5; count of bases not matched to a gene: 6. The CDR3 sequence is CASSLDRETEAFF. DNA of the CDR3: TGTGCCAGCAGCTTAGACAGGGAGACTGAAGCTTTCTTT.

V is TRBV4-1 and J is TRBJ1-5; D might be TRBD1 (5 bases). The CDR3 contains 14 residues. The germline V gene encodes CDR1 MGHRA and CDR2 YSYEKL. The V and J ends lost 1 base and 7 bases respectively, with 11 bases between them. The CDR3 loop reads CASSQGDSDQPQHF. DNA for the CDR3: TGCGCCAGCAGCCAAGGTGACAGTGACCAGCCCCAGCATTTT.

The CDR3 nucleotides are TGTGCCAGCAGCGCAACAGGGGGCAATCAGCCCCAGCATTTT. This translates into CASSATGGNQPQHF. The chain links TRBV7-3 to TRBJ1-5; 7 bases line up with TRBD1. The CDR3 extends over 14 amino acids. V was pared by 5 bases and J by 2 bases, with 3 bases of the junction left unmatched. From germline, CDR1 is SGHTA and CDR2 FQGTGA. Using reference TRBV7-3 and TRBJ1-5 for the parts outside the CDR3, the full variable domain is GAGVSQTPSNKVTEKGKYVELRCDPISGHTALYWYRQSLGQGPEFLIYFQGTGAADDSGLPNDRFFAVRPEGSVSTLKIQRTERGDSAVYLCASSATGGNQPQHFGDGTRLSIL.

The gene calls are TRBV28 and TRBJ1-1; 7 bases fit TRBD1. The CDR3 runs to 13 residues. CDR1 and CDR2 (germline): MDHEN, SYDVKM. V lost 7 bases, J lost 0 bases, and 2 bases stayed unmatched. The CDR3 is CASTTGLNTEAFF. DNA for the CDR3: TGTGCCAGCACGACAGGGTTGAACACTGAAGCTTTCTTT.

The chain employs TRBV4-3 and TRBJ2-2; D may be TRBD2 (5 bases). The CDR3 is made up of 16 amino acids. The germline V and J ends were trimmed by 0 bases and 5 bases, with 13 bases remaining between them. From germline, CDR1 is LGHNA and CDR2 YSLEER. CDR3 sequence (DNA): TGCGCCAGCAGCCAAGATTTTCTGGGAGCTACCGGGGAGCTGTTTTTT. Encoded protein: CASSQDFLGATGELFF.

The chain has TRBV27 and TRBJ1-2; D is perhaps TRBD1 (5 bases). Germline CDR1 is MNHEY and CDR2 is SMNVEV (reference sequence). The V end was cut by 3 bases, the J end by 1 base, with 15 bases between. The CDR3 is 16 residues long. The CDR3 region is CASSFSPPQGNYGYTF. The CDR3 nucleotides read TGTGCCAGCAGTTTTTCGCCACCTCAGGGTAACTATGGCTACACCTTC.

The gene calls are TRBV19 and TRBJ1-1; 12 bases fit TRBD1. J was trimmed by 5 bases and V by 7 bases; bases with no gene match: 8. Germline V lookup: CDR1 LNHDA, CDR2 SQIVND (reference sequence). The CDR3 spans 15 residues. The chain's CDR3 is CASTRPGQGATEAFF. CDR3 bases: TGTGCCAGTACCAGACCGGGACAGGGGGCGACTGAAGCTTTCTTT.

This chain connects TRBV10-2 to TRBJ1-5; 8 nucleotides match TRBD1. V shed 4 bases and J 6 bases; nucleotides not matched to a gene: 8. Germline CDR1 is WSHSY and CDR2 is SAAADI. The CDR3 is made up of 15 amino acids. The CDR3 reads CASSAAGTGGQPQHF. CDR3 DNA sequence: TGCGCCAGCAGTGCGGCAGGGACAGGAGGTCAGCCCCAGCATTTT.

The V call is TRBV30, the J call TRBJ1-2; D call uncertain. The CDR3 has 13 amino acids. V dropped 0 bases and J dropped 2 bases, with 7 bases sitting between them. Germline-derived CDR1 and CDR2 are GTSNPN and SVGIG (reference sequence). Written as DNA, the CDR3 is TGTGCCTGGAGTGTTCTACAGAACTATGGCTACACCTTC. This sequence encodes CAWSVLQNYGYTF.

In DNA, the CDR3 is TGCGCCAGCAGCGGCAGCTCCTACAATGAGCAGTTCTTC. Translated, it gives CASSGSSYNEQFF. The rearrangement joins TRBV5-1 to TRBJ2-1; D not certain. V lost 4 bases and J 0 bases, leaving 5 bases between the germline ends. Germline V gene lookup returns CDR1 SGHRS and CDR2 YFSETQ. The CDR3 is 13 amino acids.

V and J are TRBV6-5 and TRBJ1-2, with 7 bases matching TRBD1. CDR3 length equals 13 residues. Unmatched junction bases numbered 1, after V lost 2 bases and J lost 4 bases. Germline assignment: CDR1 MNHEY and CDR2 SVGAGI. CDR3 loop: CASSYGTVYGYTF. Written as DNA, the CDR3 is TGTGCCAGCAGTTACGGGACAGTCTATGGCTACACCTTC.

This sequence joins TRBV5-6 and TRBJ1-5, with 10 positions matching TRBD1. Germline trimming cut 4 bases from V and 2 bases from J; bases unmatched to any gene: 6. The CDR3 contains 16 residues. CDR1 is SGHDT and CDR2 is YYEEEE in the germline V gene. DNA for the CDR3: TGTGCCAGCAGCATAGACAGGGGGCAGGGCAATCAGCCCCAGCATTTT. It translates to CASSIDRGQGNQPQHF.